The sequence of this T cell receptor (beta chain) was determined in a study of T cells after yellow fever vaccination. Turning to the study itself: The fractions with low cell numbers were processed using SMART-Seq v4 Ultra Low Input. Whole-study results and caveats: Post-booster repertoires contained most primary-vaccination clones again (96% CD4, 85% to 90% CD8).

In the case of this clonotype: The antigen remains undetermined.

Germline-derived CDR1 and CDR2 are MNHEY and SVGEGT. The CDR3 is 15 amino acids. V was clipped by 4 bases and J by 0 bases, with 10 bases between them. In TCRdb, the 5' RACE reads were re-called with MiXCR into one record per CDR3 protein. Of a few hundred thousand distinct CDR3 sequences listed, 17% are singletons. V and J are TRBV6-2 or TRBV6-3 and TRBJ2-1; a weak D match, TRBD1 (5 bases). The sample consisted of PBMCs, taken around 5 days after the first yellow fever vaccination. This TCR was recovered from a man aged 18-30 years who received the YFV17D yellow fever vaccine. The CDR3 is CASSSDTSSYNEQFF. CDR3 coding DNA: TGTGCCAGCAGTTCGGACACATCCTCCTACAATGAGCAGTTCTTC.